This T cell receptor (beta chain) was profiled in a study of T cells after posttransplantation cyclophosphamide. Germline CDR1 and CDR2: LNHDA and SQIVND (reference sequence). Trimming removed 5 bases at V and 7 bases at J, with 9 bases between. The CDR3 is made up of 12 amino acids. Here immunoSEQ multiplex PCR was the method, and the copy in TCRdb shows in-frame clones only, minus some. The sample lists approximately 19,000 clones, 75% to 90% occurring once. Treatment was busulfan-fludarabine conditioning, a marrow graft, and cyclophosphamide on days +3 and +4. This receptor was obtained from a female patient in her 40s who received an allogeneic stem cell transplant from a related donor, was CMV-positive, and had no GVHD. Some T cells may trace back to the graft donor. The rearrangement uses TRBV19 and TRBJ1-5; the D gene is possibly TRBD1 (5 bases). This material consisted of PBMCs, taken after allogeneic stem cell transplant with posttransplant cyclophosphamide. The CDR3 reads CASSLAGQPQHF. The DNA for the CDR3 is TGTGCCAGTAGTCTGGCAGGGCAGCCCCAGCATTTT.